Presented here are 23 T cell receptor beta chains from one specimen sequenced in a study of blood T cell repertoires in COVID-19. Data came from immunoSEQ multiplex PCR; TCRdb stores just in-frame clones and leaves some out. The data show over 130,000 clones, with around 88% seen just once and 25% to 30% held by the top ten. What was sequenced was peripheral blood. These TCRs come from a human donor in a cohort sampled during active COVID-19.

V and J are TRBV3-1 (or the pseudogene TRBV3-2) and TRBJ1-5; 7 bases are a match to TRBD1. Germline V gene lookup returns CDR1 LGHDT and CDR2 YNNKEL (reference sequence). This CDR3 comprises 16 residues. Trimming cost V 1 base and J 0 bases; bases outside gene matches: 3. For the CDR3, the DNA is TGTGCCAGCAGCCAAGGGGACAGTTATAGCAATCAGCCCCAGCATTTT. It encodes CASSQGDSYSNQPQHF.

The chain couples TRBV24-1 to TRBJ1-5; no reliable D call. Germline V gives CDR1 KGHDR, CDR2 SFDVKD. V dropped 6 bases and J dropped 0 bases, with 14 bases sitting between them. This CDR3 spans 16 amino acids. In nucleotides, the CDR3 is TGTGCCACCAGTCCGGGGTCTCGCTATAGCAATCAGCCCCAGCATTTT. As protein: CATSPGSRYSNQPQHF.

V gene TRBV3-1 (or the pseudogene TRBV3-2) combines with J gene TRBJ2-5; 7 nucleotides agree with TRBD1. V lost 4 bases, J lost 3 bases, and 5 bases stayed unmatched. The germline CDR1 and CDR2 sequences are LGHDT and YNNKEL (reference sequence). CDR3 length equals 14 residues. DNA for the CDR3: TGTGCCAGCAGCCCAGGGACAGTCAAAGAGACCCAGTACTTC. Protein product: CASSPGTVKETQYF.

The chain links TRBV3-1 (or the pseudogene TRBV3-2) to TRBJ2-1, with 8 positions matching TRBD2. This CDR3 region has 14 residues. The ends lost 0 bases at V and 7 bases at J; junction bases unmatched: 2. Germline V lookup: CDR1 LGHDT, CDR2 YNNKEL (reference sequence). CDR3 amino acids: CASSQDVAGNEQFF. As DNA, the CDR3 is TGTGCCAGCAGCCAAGACGTAGCGGGGAATGAGCAGTTCTTC.

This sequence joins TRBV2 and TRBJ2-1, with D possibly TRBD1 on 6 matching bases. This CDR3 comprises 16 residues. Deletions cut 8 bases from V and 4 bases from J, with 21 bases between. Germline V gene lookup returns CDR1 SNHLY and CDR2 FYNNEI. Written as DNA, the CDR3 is TGTGCCAGCGAGGTCGCCGTGCGAGGGGGATACAATGAGCAGTTCTTC. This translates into CASEVAVRGGYNEQFF.

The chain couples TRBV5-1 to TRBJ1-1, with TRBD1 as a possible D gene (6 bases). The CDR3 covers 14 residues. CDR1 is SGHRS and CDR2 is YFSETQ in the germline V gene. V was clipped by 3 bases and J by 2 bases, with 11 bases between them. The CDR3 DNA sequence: TGCGCCAGCAGCTCACGCAGGGGAAACACTGAAGCTTTCTTT. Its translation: CASSSRRGNTEAFF.

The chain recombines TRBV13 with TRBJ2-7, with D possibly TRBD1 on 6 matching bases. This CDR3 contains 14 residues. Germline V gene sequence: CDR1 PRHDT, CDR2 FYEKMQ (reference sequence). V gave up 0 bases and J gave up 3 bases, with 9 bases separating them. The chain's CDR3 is CASSLGQGLYEQYF. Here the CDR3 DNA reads TGTGCCAGCAGCTTAGGACAGGGCCTCTACGAGCAGTACTTC.

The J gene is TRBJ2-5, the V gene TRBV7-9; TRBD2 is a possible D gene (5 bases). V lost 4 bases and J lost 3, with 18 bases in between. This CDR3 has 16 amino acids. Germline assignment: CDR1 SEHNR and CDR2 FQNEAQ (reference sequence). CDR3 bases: TGTGCCAGCAGCTCTCGGGGATCGGCCACCAAAGAGACCCAGTACTTC. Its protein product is CASSSRGSATKETQYF.

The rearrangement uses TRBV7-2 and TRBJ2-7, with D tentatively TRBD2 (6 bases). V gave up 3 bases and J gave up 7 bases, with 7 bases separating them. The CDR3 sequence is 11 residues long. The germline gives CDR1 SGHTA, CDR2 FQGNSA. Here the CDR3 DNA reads TGTGCCAGCAGCTTTGCGGGAGAGCAGTACTTC. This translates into CASSFAGEQYF. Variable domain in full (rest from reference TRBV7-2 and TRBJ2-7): GAGVSQSPSNKVTEKGKDVELRCDPISGHTALYWYRQSLGQGLEFLIYFQGNSAPDKSGLPSDRFSAERTGGSVSTLTIQRTQQEDSAVYLCASSFAGEQYFGPGTRLTVT.

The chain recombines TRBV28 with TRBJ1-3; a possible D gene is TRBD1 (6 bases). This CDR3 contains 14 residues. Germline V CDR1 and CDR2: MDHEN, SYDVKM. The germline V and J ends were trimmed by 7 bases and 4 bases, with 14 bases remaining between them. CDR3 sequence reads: CASTAAQGGNTIYF. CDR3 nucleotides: TGTGCCAGCACCGCGGCACAGGGCGGAAACACCATATATTTT.

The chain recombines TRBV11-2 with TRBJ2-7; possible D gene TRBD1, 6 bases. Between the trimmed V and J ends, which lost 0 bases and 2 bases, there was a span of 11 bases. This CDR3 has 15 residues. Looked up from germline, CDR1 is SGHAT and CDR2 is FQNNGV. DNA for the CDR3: TGTGCCAGCAGCTTAGATGACGGGACAACCTACGAGCAGTACTTC. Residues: CASSLDDGTTYEQYF.

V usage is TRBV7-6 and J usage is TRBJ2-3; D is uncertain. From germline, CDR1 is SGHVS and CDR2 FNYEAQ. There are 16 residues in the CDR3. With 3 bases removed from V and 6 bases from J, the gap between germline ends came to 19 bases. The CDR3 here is CASSFTGSPGSDTQYF. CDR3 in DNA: TGTGCCAGCAGCTTTACCGGTAGCCCGGGTTCGGATACGCAGTATTTT. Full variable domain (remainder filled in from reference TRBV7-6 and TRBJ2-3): GAGVSQSPRYKVTKRGQDVALRCDPISGHVSLYWYRQALGQGPEFLTYFNYEAQQDKSGLPNDRFSAERPEGSISTLTIQRTEQRDSAMYRCASSFTGSPGSDTQYFGPGTRLTVL.

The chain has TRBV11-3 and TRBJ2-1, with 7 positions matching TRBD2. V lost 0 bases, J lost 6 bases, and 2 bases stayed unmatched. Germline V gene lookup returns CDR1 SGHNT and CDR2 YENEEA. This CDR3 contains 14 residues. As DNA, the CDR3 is TGTGCCAGCAGCTTAGAAGCTAGCGGCAATGAGCAGTTCTTC. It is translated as CASSLEASGNEQFF.

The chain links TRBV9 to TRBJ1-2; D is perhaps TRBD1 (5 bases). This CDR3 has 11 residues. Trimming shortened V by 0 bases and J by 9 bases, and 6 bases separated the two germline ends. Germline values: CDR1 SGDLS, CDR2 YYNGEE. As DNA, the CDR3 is TGTGCCAGCAGCGTAGAGGACAGCTACACCTTC. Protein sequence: CASSVEDSYTF.

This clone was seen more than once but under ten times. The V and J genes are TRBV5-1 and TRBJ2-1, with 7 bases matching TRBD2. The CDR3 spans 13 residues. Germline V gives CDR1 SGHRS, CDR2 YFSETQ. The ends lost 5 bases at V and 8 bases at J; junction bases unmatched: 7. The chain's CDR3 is CASSERGRDEQFF. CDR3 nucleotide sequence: TGCGCCAGCAGTGAACGGGGGAGGGATGAGCAGTTCTTC.

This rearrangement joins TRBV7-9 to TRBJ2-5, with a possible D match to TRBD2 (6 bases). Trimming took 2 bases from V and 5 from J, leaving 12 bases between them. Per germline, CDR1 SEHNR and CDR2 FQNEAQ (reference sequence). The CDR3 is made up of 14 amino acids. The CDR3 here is CASSLRPGGETQYF. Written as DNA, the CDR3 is TGTGCCAGCAGCTTACGGCCAGGAGGGGAGACCCAGTACTTC.

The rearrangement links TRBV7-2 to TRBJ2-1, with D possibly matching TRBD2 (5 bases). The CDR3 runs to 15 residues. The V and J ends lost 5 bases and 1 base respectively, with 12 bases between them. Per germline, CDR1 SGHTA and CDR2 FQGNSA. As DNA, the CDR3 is TGTGCCAGCAGCAATAGCGACATTTCCTACAATGAGCAGTTCTTC. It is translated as CASSNSDISYNEQFF.

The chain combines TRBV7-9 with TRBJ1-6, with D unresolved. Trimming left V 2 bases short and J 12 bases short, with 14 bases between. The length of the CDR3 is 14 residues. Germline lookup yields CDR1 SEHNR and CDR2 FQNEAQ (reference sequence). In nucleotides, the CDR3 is TGTGCCAGCAGCTTACACCCAGCAGCGGGACCCCTCCACTTT. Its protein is CASSLHPAAGPLHF. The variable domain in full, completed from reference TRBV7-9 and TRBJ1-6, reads DTGVSQNPRHKITKRGQNVTFRCDPISEHNRLYWYRQTLGQGPEFLTYFQNEAQLEKSRLLSDRFSAERPKGSFSTLEIQRTEQGDSAMYLCASSLHPAAGPLHFGNGTRLTVT.

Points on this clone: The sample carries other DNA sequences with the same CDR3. CDR3 nucleotides: TGTGCCTGGAGTGTCCAGGGAAATTCACCCCTCCACTTT. This sequence encodes CAWSVQGNSPLHF. The chain combines TRBV30 with TRBJ1-6, with TRBD1 as a possible D gene (5 bases). Germline assignment: CDR1 GTSNPN and CDR2 SVGIG (reference sequence). This CDR3 comprises 13 residues. V was trimmed by 0 bases and J by 7 bases, leaving 7 bases between them.

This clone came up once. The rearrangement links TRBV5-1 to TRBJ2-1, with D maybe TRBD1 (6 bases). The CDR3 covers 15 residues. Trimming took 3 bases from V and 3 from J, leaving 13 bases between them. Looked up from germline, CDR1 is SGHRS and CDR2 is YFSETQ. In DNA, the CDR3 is TGCGCCAGCAGCTCAAACGGACAGATCTACAATGAGCAGTTCTTC. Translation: CASSSNGQIYNEQFF.

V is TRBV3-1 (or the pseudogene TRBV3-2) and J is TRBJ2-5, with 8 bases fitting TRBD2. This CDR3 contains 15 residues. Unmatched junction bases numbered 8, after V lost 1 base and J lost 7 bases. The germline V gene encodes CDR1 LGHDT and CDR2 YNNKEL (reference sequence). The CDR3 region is CASSQAGGPGVTQYF. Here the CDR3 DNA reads TGTGCCAGCAGCCAAGCGGGGGGGCCAGGGGTGACCCAGTACTTC.

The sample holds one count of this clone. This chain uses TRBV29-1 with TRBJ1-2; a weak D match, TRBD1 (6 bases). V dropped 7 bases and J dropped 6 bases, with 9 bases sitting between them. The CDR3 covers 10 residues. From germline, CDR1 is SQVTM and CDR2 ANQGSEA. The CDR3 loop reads CSDSGDGYTF. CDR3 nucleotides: TGCAGCGACTCAGGGGATGGCTACACCTTC.

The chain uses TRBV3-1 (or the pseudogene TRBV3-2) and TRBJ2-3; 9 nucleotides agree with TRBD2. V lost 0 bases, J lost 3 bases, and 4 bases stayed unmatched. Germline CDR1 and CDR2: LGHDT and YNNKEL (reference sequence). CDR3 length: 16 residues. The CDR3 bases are TGTGCCAGCAGCCAAGATTTTGCGGGGGGGACAGATACGCAGTATTTT. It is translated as CASSQDFAGGTDTQYF.